These 14 T cell receptor beta chains were sequenced from one sample in a study of T cell responses to AZD1222 COVID-19 vaccine. The assay was immunoSEQ multiplex PCR, and TCRdb's table has in-frame clones only and misses some. This table holds some 140,000 clones, about 90% found once. The sequencing used peripheral blood, collected on day 0 of AZD1222 vaccination. The receptors were gathered from an adult in good health.

The gene calls are TRBV7-9 and TRBJ2-4; D is perhaps TRBD1 or TRBD2 (6 bases each). Germline CDR1 reads SEHNR; CDR2 reads FQNEAQ (reference sequence). V lost 5 bases and J 6 bases, leaving 14 bases between the germline ends. CDR3 length: 14 amino acids. The CDR3 sequence is CASSGGRQINIQYF. The CDR3 DNA follows: TGTGCCAGCAGCGGGGGGCGGCAGATAAACATTCAGTACTTC.

This clone was picked up one time. The chain uses TRBV27 and TRBJ1-6; possible D gene TRBD1, 5 bases. V was cut by 6 bases and J by 7 bases, with 13 bases left in between. This CDR3 comprises 14 residues. Germline CDR1 reads MNHEY; CDR2 reads SMNVEV (reference sequence). The CDR3 sequence: CASRQPGTNSPLHF. Written as DNA, the CDR3 is TGTGCCAGCAGGCAGCCCGGGACCAATTCACCCCTCCACTTT.

The gene calls are TRBV6-5 and TRBJ1-3; perhaps TRBD1 as D (5 bases). Germline V gene lookup returns CDR1 MNHEY and CDR2 SVGAGI. The CDR3 extends over 16 amino acids. Trimming removed 0 bases at V and 0 bases at J, with 9 bases between. CDR3: CASSYSGVSSGNTIYF. The CDR3 coding sequence is TGTGCCAGCAGTTACTCGGGGGTGTCCTCTGGAAACACCATATATTTT.

This chain links TRBV9 with TRBJ1-6, with a weak D call TRBD1 (6 bases). The CDR3 length is 17 residues. V was shortened by 4 bases and J by 3 bases, with 17 bases between the two germline ends. CDR1 and CDR2 (germline): SGDLS, YYNGEE. In DNA form, the CDR3 reads TGTGCCAGCAGCCCAGAGGGGGAGGGTCTCTATAATTCACCCCTCCACTTT. Translating gives CASSPEGEGLYNSPLHF.

The rearrangement uses TRBV28 and TRBJ1-2; TRBD1 matches 7 bases. With 7 bases clipped from V and 4 bases from J, the junction kept 12 bases outside the gene matches. This CDR3 has 15 residues. CDR1 is MDHEN and CDR2 is SYDVKM in the germline V gene. The CDR3 bases are TGTGCCAGCACCCTTCGAACCGGGACAGCCTATGGCTACACCTTC. Residues: CASTLRTGTAYGYTF.

The chain links TRBV6-2 or TRBV6-3 to TRBJ2-3; 9 positions match TRBD1. With V trimmed by 6 bases and J by 0 bases, 4 bases remained unmatched. This CDR3 comprises 15 residues. CDR1 is MNHEY and CDR2 is SVGEGT in the germline V gene. The CDR3 coding sequence is TGTGCCAGCAGCCCCGGGACAGGGAGCACAGATACGCAGTATTTT. It specifies CASSPGTGSTDTQYF.

The chain joins TRBV5-8 to TRBJ2-1, with 7 nucleotides matching TRBD2. Germline trimming cut 4 bases from V and 0 bases from J; bases unmatched to any gene: 4. The CDR3 is made up of 15 amino acids. Germline V gene data show CDR1 as SGHTS and CDR2 as YDEGEE. CDR3 loop: CASSPSGASYNEQFF. The CDR3 region has the DNA TGTGCCAGCAGCCCAAGCGGGGCCTCCTACAATGAGCAGTTCTTC.

The J gene is TRBJ2-5, the V gene TRBV5-1; TRBD2 aligns across 15 bases. Trimming cost V 1 base and J 4 bases; bases outside gene matches: 8. The CDR3 has 18 residues. Germline lookup yields CDR1 SGHRS and CDR2 YFSETQ. This chain's CDR3 is CASSLTGTSGGRTETQYF. For the CDR3, the DNA is TGCGCCAGCAGCTTGACGGGGACTAGCGGGGGGCGAACAGAGACCCAGTACTTC.

V is TRBV4-2 and J is TRBJ1-1; the D is unclear. CDR3 length: 10 residues. The germline V gene encodes CDR1 LGHNA and CDR2 YNFKEQ. With 1 base removed from V and 7 bases from J, the gap between germline ends came to 1 base. The CDR3 sequence is CASSQGEAFF. The CDR3 coding sequence is TGTGCCAGCAGCCAAGGTGAAGCTTTCTTT.

The chain links TRBV24-1 to TRBJ2-3; a weak D match, TRBD1 (5 bases). Germline assignment: CDR1 KGHDR and CDR2 SFDVKD. V was shortened by 1 base and J by 3 bases, with 10 bases between the two germline ends. CDR3 length: 15 amino acids. The CDR3 sequence: CATSDLGAGTDTQYF. In nucleotides, the CDR3 is TGTGCCACCAGTGATTTAGGGGCAGGGACAGATACGCAGTATTTT.

The chain carries TRBV3-1 (or the pseudogene TRBV3-2) and TRBJ1-6; D is unresolved. V shed 1 base and J shed 7 bases, with 8 bases lying between them. The CDR3 length is 14 residues. Germline V lookup: CDR1 LGHDT, CDR2 YNNKEL (reference sequence). In DNA form, the CDR3 reads TGTGCCAGCAGCCAAGTCGAGCAGAATTCACCCCTCCACTTT. Translated: CASSQVEQNSPLHF.

The rearrangement uses TRBV9 and TRBJ2-7, with D tentatively TRBD1 (6 bases). This CDR3 is 12 amino acids long. Looked up from germline, CDR1 is SGDLS and CDR2 is YYNGEE. Trimming took off 7 bases at V and 6 bases at J, with 14 bases between the two ends. The CDR3 coding sequence is TGTGCCAGCGGATACAGGGACCTCGAGCAGTACTTC. This encodes CASGYRDLEQYF.

Here the CDR3 reads CASKTGLDTEAFF. DNA of the CDR3: TGCGCCAGCAAGACAGGTCTAGACACTGAAGCTTTCTTT. The chain joins TRBV23-1 to TRBJ1-1; possibly TRBD1 for D (6 bases). TRBV23-1 is identified as an open reading frame with a role that is uncertain. This CDR3 has 13 residues. V gave up 7 bases and J gave up 3 bases, with 12 bases separating them.

J is TRBJ1-4 and V is TRBV29-1; TRBD1 is a possible D gene (5 bases). The V end lost 7 bases, the J end lost 4 bases, and 13 bases lay between the germline ends. The CDR3 sequence is 13 residues long. Germline lookup yields CDR1 SQVTM and CDR2 ANQGSEA. CDR3: CSGGSGVNEKLFF. CDR3 bases: TGCAGCGGAGGATCGGGGGTTAATGAAAAACTGTTTTTT.